This entry lists 8 T cell receptor beta chains sequenced from one sample in a study of T cells in localized non-small cell lung cancer. Sequencing was performed with immunoSEQ multiplex PCR; in TCRdb, only in-frame clones are kept and a portion is missing. The table shows roughly 58,000 clones, with 80% to 90% occurring only once. Sample: PBMCs, taken before any cancer treatment. These receptors were obtained from a man between 40 and 75 years old with stage II lung adenocarcinoma.

The table lists this clone with a count of one. The same CDR3 can be traced to other DNA sequences in this sample. The V and J genes are TRBV7-2 and TRBJ2-7; the match to TRBD2 covers 8 bases. Losses at the gene ends were 3 bases for V and 2 bases for J; bases not matched to a gene: 6. Per germline, CDR1 SGHTA and CDR2 FQGNSA. The CDR3 consists of 15 residues. CDR3: CASSLGGTRAYEQYF. CDR3 bases: TGTGCCAGCAGCTTGGGGGGGACTAGAGCCTACGAGCAGTACTTC.

This chain links TRBV5-1 with TRBJ1-1, with D perhaps TRBD1 (5 bases). Per germline, CDR1 SGHRS and CDR2 YFSETQ. V lost 0 bases and J 5 bases, leaving 14 bases between the germline ends. The length of the CDR3 is 15 residues. The CDR3 bases are TGCGCCAGCAGCTTGGAATCCTCTTGGGGGACTGAAGCTTTCTTT. Its protein product is CASSLESSWGTEAFF. The whole variable domain, filled in from reference TRBV5-1 and TRBJ1-1, reads KAGVTQTPRYLIKTRGQQVTLSCSPISGHRSVSWYQQTPGQGLQFLFEYFSETQRNKGNFPGRFSGRQFSNSRSEMNVSTLELGDSALYLCASSLESSWGTEAFFGQGTRLTVV.

The chain couples TRBV6-5 to TRBJ2-1; the match to TRBD2 covers 9 bases. The CDR3 covers 15 residues. CDR1 is MNHEY and CDR2 is SVGAGI in the germline V gene. With 5 bases clipped from V and 4 bases from J, the junction kept 6 bases outside the gene matches. This CDR3 is CASSKLAGLYNEQFF. CDR3 bases: TGTGCCAGCAGTAAACTAGCGGGCCTTTACAATGAGCAGTTCTTC.

The chain carries TRBV4-1 and TRBJ2-5; no clear D gene. Germline CDR1 is MGHRA and CDR2 is YSYEKL. Trimming cost V 4 bases and J 5 bases, with 14 bases left between them. CDR3 size: 14 residues. The CDR3 loop reads CASSPTRVFETQYF. In DNA, the CDR3 is TGCGCCAGCAGCCCGACAAGAGTTTTCGAGACCCAGTACTTC.

CDR3 nucleotides: TGTGCCAGTAGTATAGTCGTTACGGGTCTAGCGGGACTTGTGGCAGATACGCAGTATTTT. Encoded protein: CASSIVVTGLAGLVADTQYF. This chain joins TRBV19 and TRBJ2-3; 9 bases are shared with TRBD2. Germline loops: CDR1 LNHDA, CDR2 SQIVND (reference sequence). The CDR3 length is 20 residues. The V segment lost 1 base and the J segment 4 bases; nucleotides outside the gene matches: 18. The whole variable domain, filled in from reference TRBV19 and TRBJ2-3, reads DGGITQSPKYLFRKEGQNVTLSCEQNLNHDAMYWYRQDPGQGLRLIYYSQIVNDFQKGDIAEGYSVSREKKESFPLTVTSAQKNPTAFYLCASSIVVTGLAGLVADTQYFGPGTRLTVL.

The CDR3 region is CASTRDYSNTGELFF. DNA for the CDR3: TGTGCCAGCACCCGGGACTACTCGAACACCGGGGAGCTGTTTTTT. This sequence joins TRBV6-4 and TRBJ2-2, with 7 bases aligning to TRBD2. Unmatched junction bases numbered 5, after V lost 7 bases and J lost 0 bases. Germline CDR1 and CDR2: MRHNA and SNTAGT. CDR3 size: 15 residues.

The chain recombines TRBV5-1 with TRBJ2-1; D possibly corresponds to TRBD2 (6 bases). CDR1 is SGHRS, CDR2 YFSETQ, per germline. V was trimmed by 2 bases and J by 6 bases, leaving 15 bases between them. The CDR3 sequence is 15 residues long. The CDR3 DNA reads as TGCGCCAGCAGCTTAGCTACGGGAGAGGGCAATGAGCAGTTCTTC. It codes for CASSLATGEGNEQFF.

V is TRBV2 and J is TRBJ2-5, with D maybe TRBD1 (5 bases). Between the trimmed V and J ends, which lost 2 bases and 5 bases, there was a span of 9 bases. CDR1 and CDR2 from the germline V gene are SNHLY and FYNNEI. This CDR3 has 13 amino acids. This CDR3 reads CASSEQGLETQYF. The DNA of the CDR3 is TGTGCCAGCAGTGAACAGGGTTTGGAGACCCAGTACTTC.